Following are 21 T cell receptor beta chains from one sample sequenced in a study of blood T cell repertoires in COVID-19. Clones were sequenced by immunoSEQ multiplex PCR, and TCRdb holds only the in-frame ones, with some missing. Of about 240,000 clones listed, approximately 85% are singletons. Sequences were obtained from peripheral blood. The receptor set was obtained from a woman aged 55-69 years with active or convalescent COVID-19.

V gene TRBV2 combines with J gene TRBJ2-7; tentative D call: TRBD1 (6 bases). Trimming took off 1 base at V and 2 bases at J, with 15 bases between the two ends. The CDR3 length is 16 residues. The V gene's germline CDR1 is SNHLY and CDR2 FYNNEI. For the CDR3, the DNA is TGTGCCAGCAGTGAAGGCCAGGGGCTGAACCCCTACGAGCAGTACTTC. Its translation is CASSEGQGLNPYEQYF.

The chain has TRBV6-2 or TRBV6-3 and TRBJ1-2; TRBD1 agrees at 8 bases. The ends lost 5 bases at V and 4 bases at J; junction bases unmatched: 0. CDR3 length: 12 amino acids. CDR1 is MNHEY, CDR2 SVGEGT, per germline. The CDR3 bases are TGTGCCAGCAGTACAGGGGGCTATGGCTACACCTTC. The encoded protein is CASSTGGYGYTF.

This sequence joins TRBV15 and TRBJ1-3; no clear D. The germline V gene has CDR1 LNHNV and CDR2 YYDKDF (reference sequence). The CDR3 spans 14 residues. Trimming stripped 1 base from V and 3 bases from J, with 7 bases between. In DNA form, the CDR3 reads TGTGCCACCAGCAGAGCGAGGGTTGGAAACACCATATATTTT. Translated, it gives CATSRARVGNTIYF. Looking up the rest from reference TRBV15 and TRBJ1-3 gives the full variable domain: DAMVIQNPRYQVTQFGKPVTLSCSQTLNHNVMYWYQQKSSQAPKLLFHYYDKDFNNEADTPDNFQSRRPNTSFCFLDIRSPGLGDTAMYLCATSRARVGNTIYFGEGSWLTVV.

The chain has TRBV7-2 and TRBJ2-3; a weak D match, TRBD2 (7 bases). V gave up 5 bases and J gave up 1 base, with 10 bases separating them. Germline V gene data show CDR1 as SGHTA and CDR2 as FQGNSA. The length of the CDR3 is 14 residues. In DNA form, the CDR3 reads TGTGCCAGCAGCGGGGGGGCGGGCACAGATACGCAGTATTTT. Amino acid sequence: CASSGGAGTDTQYF.

The V call is TRBV11-2, the J call TRBJ1-2, with no clear D. Germline V gene data show CDR1 as SGHAT and CDR2 as FQNNGV. This CDR3 contains 14 residues. V shed 5 bases and J shed 4 bases, with 14 bases lying between them. CDR3 sequence reads: CASSLTEGPYGYTF. Written as DNA, the CDR3 is TGTGCCAGCAGCCTGACGGAGGGCCCCTATGGCTACACCTTC.

The CDR3 here is CASSIRASGGYNEQFF. As DNA, the CDR3 is TGTGCCAGTAGTATTAGGGCTAGCGGGGGGTACAATGAGCAGTTCTTC. The chain employs TRBV19 and TRBJ2-1; 11 bases are shared with TRBD2. The V gene end was trimmed by 3 bases and the J gene end by 4 bases; junction bases not matched to a gene: 5. Germline V gives CDR1 LNHDA, CDR2 SQIVND (reference sequence). The CDR3 totals 16 residues.

CDR3 loop: CARSMGQGAHGYTF. The CDR3 region has the DNA TGTGCCAGAAGCATGGGACAGGGGGCACATGGCTACACCTTC. This chain uses TRBV5-3 with TRBJ1-2; 12 bases are a match to TRBD1. TRBV5-3 is an open reading frame whose function is uncertain. The trim removed 4 bases at V and 6 bases at J, leaving 4 bases unmatched. There are 14 residues in the CDR3.

The chain has TRBV5-1 and TRBJ2-3; 7 nucleotides align to TRBD2. The V segment lost 4 bases and the J segment 0 bases; nucleotides outside the gene matches: 11. CDR1 SGHRS and CDR2 YFSETQ come from the germline V gene. The CDR3 spans 17 residues. The DNA for the CDR3 is TGCGCCAGCAGCCCCTTCGCTAGCGGTATTAGCACAGATACGCAGTATTTT. Translated: CASSPFASGISTDTQYF.

V gene TRBV6-5 combines with J gene TRBJ2-1; a possible D gene is TRBD2 (7 bases). V was cut by 2 bases and J by 4 bases, with 15 bases left in between. The CDR3 runs to 16 residues. CDR1 and CDR2 (germline): MNHEY, SVGAGI. The chain's CDR3 is CASSYGPGGEYNEQFF. CDR3 nucleotides: TGTGCCAGCAGTTACGGGCCGGGGGGCGAGTACAATGAGCAGTTCTTC.

This clone appeared a single time. This sequence joins TRBV7-8 and TRBJ1-4; no clear D. V gave up 5 bases and J gave up 0 bases, with 10 bases separating them. Germline CDR1 is SGHVS and CDR2 is FQNEAQ. The CDR3 is 15 residues long. DNA for the CDR3: TGTGCCAGCAGCGGACGGGGTGCAACTAATGAAAAACTGTTTTTT. Residues: CASSGRGATNEKLFF.

The V gene is TRBV19, the J gene TRBJ1-1, with D possibly being TRBD1 (5 bases). Germline CDR1 LNHDA, CDR2 SQIVND (reference sequence). V lost 3 bases and J 5 bases, leaving 13 bases between the germline ends. This CDR3 comprises 14 residues. The CDR3 loop reads CASSMFRERTEAFF. In DNA, the CDR3 is TGTGCCAGTAGTATGTTCAGGGAAAGGACTGAAGCTTTCTTT.

The chain joins TRBV30 to TRBJ1-2; TRBD1 matches 8 bases. V shed 5 bases, J shed 7 bases, and the junction held 9 bases outside the gene matches. Germline V gene data show CDR1 as GTSNPN and CDR2 as SVGIG (reference sequence). The CDR3 extends over 13 amino acids. CDR3 DNA sequence: TGTGCCTGGGATAGAGGACAGGGCGGTGGCTACACCTTC. It translates to CAWDRGQGGGYTF. Together with reference TRBV30 and TRBJ1-2, the CDR3 gives the full variable domain: SQTIHQWPATLVQPVGSPLSLECTVEGTSNPNLYWYRQAAGRGLQLLFYSVGIGQISSEVPQNLSASRPQDRQFILSSKKLLLSDSGFYLCAWDRGQGGGYTFGSGTRLTVV.

This chain links TRBV19 with TRBJ1-4, with TRBD1 matching over 7 bases. This CDR3 spans 14 amino acids. The junction had 8 bases not matched to a gene; V was cut back by 7 bases and J by 6 bases. Germline V gene sequence: CDR1 LNHDA, CDR2 SQIVND (reference sequence). The CDR3 DNA reads as TGTGCCAGTACGGTGGGGACAGCGGATGAAAAACTGTTTTTT. Translated, it gives CASTVGTADEKLFF.

This clone has only one observation. The gene calls are TRBV7-9 and TRBJ2-3; 12 bases line up with TRBD2. The CDR3 is 15 amino acids. Unmatched junction bases numbered 3, after V lost 4 bases and J lost 4 bases. The germline gives CDR1 SEHNR, CDR2 FQNEAQ (reference sequence). The CDR3 reads CASSSSGGAADTQYF. In DNA form, the CDR3 reads TGTGCCAGCAGCTCTAGCGGGGGGGCCGCAGATACGCAGTATTTT. The full variable domain, its missing parts supplied by reference TRBV7-9 and TRBJ2-3, is DTGVSQNPRHKITKRGQNVTFRCDPISEHNRLYWYRQTLGQGPEFLTYFQNEAQLEKSRLLSDRFSAERPKGSFSTLEIQRTEQGDSAMYLCASSSSGGAADTQYFGPGTRLTVL.

This rearrangement joins TRBV7-2 to TRBJ2-3; 9 positions match TRBD2. Germline V gene lookup returns CDR1 SGHTA and CDR2 FQGNSA. Trimming took 3 bases from V and 1 from J; bases not matched to a gene: 2. CDR3 length equals 15 residues. This CDR3 reads CASSFSGGGTDTQYF. The CDR3, as DNA: TGTGCCAGCAGCTTTAGCGGGGGTGGCACAGATACGCAGTATTTT.

V usage is TRBV5-4 and J usage is TRBJ2-5; TRBD1 matches at 9 bases. The V gene end was trimmed by 3 bases and the J gene end by 5 bases; junction bases not matched to a gene: 2. The CDR3 is made up of 13 amino acids. Per germline, CDR1 SGHNT and CDR2 YYREEE (reference sequence). The CDR3: CASSWDRVETQYF. The CDR3 DNA is TGTGCCAGCAGCTGGGACAGGGTGGAGACCCAGTACTTC.

The rearrangement links TRBV30 to TRBJ1-5; the D gene is possibly TRBD1 (5 bases). The ends were cut back, 3 bases at V and 5 bases at J, with 14 bases in the middle. The V gene's germline CDR1 is GTSNPN and CDR2 SVGIG (reference sequence). CDR3 size: 14 residues. The CDR3 DNA sequence: TGTGCCTGGAGCGGGGGGGGAGGGGATCAGCCCCAGCATTTT. Its protein product is CAWSGGGGDQPQHF.

The chain is built from TRBV15 and TRBJ1-1; TRBD1 matches 8 bases. CDR1 LNHNV and CDR2 YYDKDF come from the germline V gene (reference sequence). J lost 0 bases, V lost 9 bases, and 3 bases had no gene match. This CDR3 is built from 13 residues. CDR3 coding DNA: TGTGCCACGACAGGGGCCTTGAACACTGAAGCTTTCTTT. This gives the protein CATTGALNTEAFF.

The rearrangement uses TRBV6-5 and TRBJ1-2; tentative D call: TRBD1 (5 bases). The CDR3 is 16 residues long. Germline CDR1 MNHEY, CDR2 SVGAGI. Trimming pared 4 bases from V and 1 base from J, leaving 16 bases between. CDR3 DNA: TGTGCCAGCAGTTCGCTGGGTGCGGGGCTTAACTATGGCTACACCTTC. Protein sequence: CASSSLGAGLNYGYTF.

The CDR3 here is CASSHDDTSNIQYF. Here the CDR3 DNA reads TGCGCCAGCAGCCACGACGATACTAGTAACATTCAGTACTTC. The chain links TRBV4-1 to TRBJ2-4, with TRBD2 as a possible D gene (5 bases). Germline V lookup: CDR1 MGHRA, CDR2 YSYEKL. This CDR3 has 14 amino acids. V lost 3 bases and J 7 bases, leaving 13 bases between the germline ends.

The V gene is TRBV23-1, the J gene TRBJ2-1; perhaps TRBD2 as D (6 bases). TRBV23-1 is identified as an open reading frame with a role that is uncertain. V dropped 5 bases and J dropped 15 bases, with 23 bases sitting between them. The CDR3 loop spans 14 amino acids. CDR3 region: CASSNPSVRGGSFF. The CDR3 region has the DNA TGCGCCAGCAGTAACCCCTCCGTGAGGGGAGGTTCGTTCTTC.